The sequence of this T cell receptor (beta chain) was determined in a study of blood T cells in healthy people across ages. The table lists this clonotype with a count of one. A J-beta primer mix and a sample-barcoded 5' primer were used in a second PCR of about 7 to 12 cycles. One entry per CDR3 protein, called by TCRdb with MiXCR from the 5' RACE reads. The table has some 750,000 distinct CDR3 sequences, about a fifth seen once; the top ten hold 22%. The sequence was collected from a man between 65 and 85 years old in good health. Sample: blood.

CDR3 bases: TGTGCCAGTAGTATGTGGCAGCTCTCTGGGGCCAACGTCCTGACTTTC. It encodes CASSMWQLSGANVLTF. This rearrangement joins TRBV19 to TRBJ2-6; D unclear. V was pared by 3 bases and J by 0 bases, with 9 bases between. The CDR3 has 16 residues. The germline CDR1 and CDR2 sequences are LNHDA and SQIVND (reference sequence). Based on the CDR3 plus reference TRBV19 and TRBJ2-6, the full variable domain is DGGITQSPKYLFRKEGQNVTLSCEQNLNHDAMYWYRQDPGQGLRLIYYSQIVNDFQKGDIAEGYSVSREKKESFPLTVTSAQKNPTAFYLCASSMWQLSGANVLTFGAGSRLTVL.